The sample holds a few counts of the clone carrying this T cell receptor (beta chain). The target antigen is unknown. This CDR3 spans 11 amino acids. Germline CDR1 SQVTM, CDR2 ANQGSEA. Trimming cost V 7 bases and J 5 bases, with 8 bases left between them. RNA transcripts provided the source from which TCR beta CDR3 regions were amplified. HTBI primers were employed in a first-round RT-PCR of the TCR CDR3. TCRdb passed the multiplex PCR reads through MiXCR, listing each CDR3 protein once. The sample lists 550,000 to 600,000 distinct CDR3 sequences; roughly a sixth were seen once. These data belong to a study of T cells in Graves' hyperthyroidism and ophthalmopathy. Notes on the study in general: Onset of ophthalmopathy came a median around 6.5 months after the model predicted it. Within blood appeared most thyroid clonotypes that had expanded above 0.001.

The rearrangement joins TRBV29-1 to TRBJ1-4; D unclear. This sequence was found in a young woman with Graves' hyperthyroidism. The sample taken for sequencing was blood. The DNA of the CDR3 is TGCAGCGGGCAACGAAATGAAAAACTGTTTTTT. Its protein product is CSGQRNEKLFF.